The 10 T cell receptor beta chains given below trace back to one sample, sequenced in a study of cytomegalovirus exposure and HLA in healthy donors. TCRdb keeps only in-frame clones here, not all; method: immunoSEQ multiplex PCR. Here the sample spans 100,000 to 150,000 clones, about 88% being singletons. Sequenced input: PBMCs. All receptors come from a man aged 25-40 years in good health and CMV-seronegative.

The chain is built from TRBV5-4 and TRBJ2-3, with 8 bases identical to TRBD2. CDR1 is SGHNT and CDR2 is YYREEE in the germline V gene (reference sequence). V shed 5 bases, J shed 1 base, and the junction held 6 bases outside the gene matches. The CDR3 contains 15 residues. In nucleotides, the CDR3 is TGTGCCAGCAGATCTACGGGGGGGGGCACAGATACGCAGTATTTT. Its translation: CASRSTGGGTDTQYF.

This sequence joins TRBV7-9 and TRBJ2-7; TRBD1 matches 7 bases. The J segment lost 2 bases and the V segment lost 5 bases, leaving 12 bases of the junction unmatched. Germline-derived CDR1 and CDR2 are SEHNR and FQNEAQ (reference sequence). This CDR3 spans 16 amino acids. In DNA, the CDR3 is TGTGCCAGCAGCCCCGGTTCCGGACAGGAGACCTACGAGCAGTACTTC. It yields the protein CASSPGSGQETYEQYF.

The V and J genes are TRBV7-2 and TRBJ2-7, with 7 bases identical to TRBD1. Germline values: CDR1 SGHTA, CDR2 FQGNSA. Trimming removed 5 bases from V and 3 bases from J; junction bases left unmatched: 10. The CDR3 sequence is 15 residues long. CDR3 sequence (DNA): TGTGCCAGCAGCCGCTCATCAGGGACAGACTACGAGCAGTACTTC. Its translation is CASSRSSGTDYEQYF.

The V gene is TRBV5-4, the J gene TRBJ1-1; perhaps TRBD1 as D (6 bases). Germline-derived CDR1 and CDR2 are SGHNT and YYREEE (reference sequence). This CDR3 has 13 residues. V lost 5 bases and J lost 4, with 12 bases in between. The CDR3 DNA reads as TGTGCCAGCAGAATACAGGGTGGCACTGAAGCTTTCTTT. Residues: CASRIQGGTEAFF.

The chain recombines TRBV4-1 with TRBJ2-2; the D gene is possibly TRBD2 (6 bases). The V gene lost 1 base and the J gene lost 5 bases, with 8 bases spanning the gap. Germline V gene lookup returns CDR1 MGHRA and CDR2 YSYEKL. This CDR3 region has 14 residues. The CDR3 region has the DNA TGCGCCAGCAGCCAAGGGAGGGAAACCGGGGAGCTGTTTTTT. This encodes CASSQGRETGELFF.

The chain recombines TRBV5-1 with TRBJ2-5; 9 nucleotides align to TRBD2. Germline lookup yields CDR1 SGHRS and CDR2 YFSETQ. This CDR3 is built from 16 residues. V lost 0 bases, J lost 5 bases, and 8 bases stayed unmatched. CDR3 sequence reads: CASSLGLAGPGETQYF. CDR3 nucleotide sequence: TGCGCCAGCAGCTTGGGGCTAGCGGGGCCAGGTGAGACCCAGTACTTC.

This clone was observed a single time. J is TRBJ1-2 and V is TRBV11-2; the D is unclear. CDR1 is SGHAT, CDR2 FQNNGV, per germline. CDR3 size: 15 residues. The V and J ends lost 1 base and 2 bases respectively, with 11 bases between them. As DNA, the CDR3 is TGTGCCAGCAGCTTAGTCCAGGAAATAAACTATGGCTACACCTTC. Its translation is CASSLVQEINYGYTF.

This clone was counted between two and nine times. The V gene is TRBV9, the J gene TRBJ1-6, with 8 bases that match TRBD1. Trimming cost V 6 bases and J 7 bases; bases outside gene matches: 6. The CDR3 totals 14 residues. The V gene's germline CDR1 is SGDLS and CDR2 YYNGEE. The CDR3 DNA follows: TGTGCCAGCAACCAGGACAGGGCCAATTCACCCCTCCACTTT. This sequence encodes CASNQDRANSPLHF. The entire variable domain, with the rest obtained from reference TRBV9 and TRBJ1-6, is as follows: DSGVTQTPKHLITATGQRVTLRCSPRSGDLSVYWYQQSLDQGLQFLIQYYNGEERAKGNILERFSAQQFPDLHSELNLSSLELGDSALYFCASNQDRANSPLHFGNGTRLTVT.

V is TRBV27 and J is TRBJ1-2, with D uncertain. The CDR3 spans 15 residues. CDR1 MNHEY and CDR2 SMNVEV come from the germline V gene (reference sequence). Trimming removed 3 bases from V and 3 bases from J, with 14 bases in between. This CDR3 reads CASSFGQPPHYGYTF. As DNA, the CDR3 is TGTGCCAGCAGTTTTGGGCAGCCCCCGCACTATGGCTACACCTTC.

This rearrangement joins TRBV5-1 to TRBJ2-5; 8 positions agree with TRBD1. The germline CDR1 and CDR2 sequences are SGHRS and YFSETQ. This CDR3 has 15 amino acids. V lost 4 bases, J lost 1 base, and 6 bases stayed unmatched. CDR3 protein: CASSTGGLSQETQYF. In DNA, the CDR3 is TGCGCCAGCAGCACAGGGGGTCTTAGCCAAGAGACCCAGTACTTC. Full variable domain (remainder filled in from reference TRBV5-1 and TRBJ2-5): KAGVTQTPRYLIKTRGQQVTLSCSPISGHRSVSWYQQTPGQGLQFLFEYFSETQRNKGNFPGRFSGRQFSNSRSEMNVSTLELGDSALYLCASSTGGLSQETQYFGPGTRLLVL.